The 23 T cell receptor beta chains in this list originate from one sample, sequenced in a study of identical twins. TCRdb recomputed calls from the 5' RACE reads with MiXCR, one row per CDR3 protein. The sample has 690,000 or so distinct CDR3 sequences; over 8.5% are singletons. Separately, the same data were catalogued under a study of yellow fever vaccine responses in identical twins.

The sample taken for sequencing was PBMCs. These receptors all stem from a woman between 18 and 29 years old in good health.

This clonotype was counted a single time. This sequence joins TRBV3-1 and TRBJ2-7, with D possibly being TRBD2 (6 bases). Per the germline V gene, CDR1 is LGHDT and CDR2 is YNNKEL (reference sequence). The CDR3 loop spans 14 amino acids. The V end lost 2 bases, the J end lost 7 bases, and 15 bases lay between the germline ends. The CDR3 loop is CASSQLPTSKEQYF. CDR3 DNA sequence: TGTGCCAGCAGCCAATTACCGACTAGTAAGGAGCAGTACTTC.

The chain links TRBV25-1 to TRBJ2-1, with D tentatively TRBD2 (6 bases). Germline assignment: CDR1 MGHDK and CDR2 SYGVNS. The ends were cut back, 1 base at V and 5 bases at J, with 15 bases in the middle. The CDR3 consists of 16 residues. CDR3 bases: TGTGCCAGCAGTGAATTCGGGGGAGTAGGCCACAATGAGCAGTTCTTC. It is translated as CASSEFGGVGHNEQFF.

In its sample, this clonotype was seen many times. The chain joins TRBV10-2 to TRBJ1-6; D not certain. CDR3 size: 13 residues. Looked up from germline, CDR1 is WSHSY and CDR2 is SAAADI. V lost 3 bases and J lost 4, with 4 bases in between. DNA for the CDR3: TGCGCCAGCAGTGATACGTATAATTCACCCCTCCACTTT. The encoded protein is CASSDTYNSPLHF.

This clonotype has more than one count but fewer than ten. The CDR3 bases are TGCAGTGCAAAGTTAGGTGCGAACGAGCAGTACTTC. Protein: CSAKLGANEQYF. The chain combines TRBV20-1 with TRBJ2-7; D is undetermined. CDR1 and CDR2 (germline): DFQATT, SNEGSKA (reference sequence). The CDR3 is made up of 12 amino acids. Deletions cut 6 bases from V and 5 bases from J, with 14 bases between.

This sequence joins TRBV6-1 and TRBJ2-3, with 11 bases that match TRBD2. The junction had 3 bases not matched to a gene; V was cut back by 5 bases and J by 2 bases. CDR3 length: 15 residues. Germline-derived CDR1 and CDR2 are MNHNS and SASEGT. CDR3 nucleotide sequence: TGTGCCAGCAGTCGACTAGCGGGGACCACAGATACGCAGTATTTT. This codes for CASSRLAGTTDTQYF.

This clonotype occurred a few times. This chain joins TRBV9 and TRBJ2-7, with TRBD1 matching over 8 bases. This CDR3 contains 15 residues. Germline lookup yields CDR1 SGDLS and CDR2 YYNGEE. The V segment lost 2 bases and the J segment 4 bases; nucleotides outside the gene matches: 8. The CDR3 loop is CASSVWPGGEYEQYF. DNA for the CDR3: TGTGCCAGCAGCGTTTGGCCAGGGGGCGAGTACGAGCAGTACTTC.

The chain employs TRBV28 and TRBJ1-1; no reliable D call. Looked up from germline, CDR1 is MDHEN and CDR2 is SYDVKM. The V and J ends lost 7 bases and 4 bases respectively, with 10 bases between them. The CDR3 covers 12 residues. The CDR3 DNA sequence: TGTGCCAGCACCGCCGCGGTCACTGAAGCTTTCTTT. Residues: CASTAAVTEAFF.

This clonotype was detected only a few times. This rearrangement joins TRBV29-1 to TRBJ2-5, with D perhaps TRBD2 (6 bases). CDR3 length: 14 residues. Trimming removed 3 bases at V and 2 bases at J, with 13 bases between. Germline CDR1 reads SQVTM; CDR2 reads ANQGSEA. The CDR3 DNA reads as TGCAGCGTTGATTTAGGGGACTTACAAGAGACCCAGTACTTC. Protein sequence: CSVDLGDLQETQYF.

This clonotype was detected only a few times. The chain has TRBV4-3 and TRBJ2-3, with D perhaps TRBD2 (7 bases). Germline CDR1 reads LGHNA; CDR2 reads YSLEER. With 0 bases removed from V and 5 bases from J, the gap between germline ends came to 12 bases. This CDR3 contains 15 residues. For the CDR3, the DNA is TGCGCCAGCAGCCAAGAGGGAGGGGGGTTAGATACGCAGTATTTT. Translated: CASSQEGGGLDTQYF.

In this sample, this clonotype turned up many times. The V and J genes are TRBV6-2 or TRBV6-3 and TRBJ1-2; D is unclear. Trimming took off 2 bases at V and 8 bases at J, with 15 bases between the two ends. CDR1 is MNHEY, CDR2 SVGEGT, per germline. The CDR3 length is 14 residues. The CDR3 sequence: CASSYLLEVSGYTF. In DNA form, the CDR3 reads TGTGCCAGCAGTTACCTTTTGGAGGTGTCCGGCTACACCTTC.

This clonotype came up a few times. The chain's CDR3 is CAISQSTGTSHEQYF. The CDR3 nucleotides read TGTGCCATCAGCCAAAGCACCGGGACTAGCCACGAGCAGTACTTC. The chain is built from TRBV10-3 and TRBJ2-7, with 9 bases identical to TRBD2. This CDR3 is built from 15 residues. V lost 6 bases, J lost 5 bases, and 11 bases stayed unmatched. The germline V gene has CDR1 ENHRY and CDR2 SYGVKD.

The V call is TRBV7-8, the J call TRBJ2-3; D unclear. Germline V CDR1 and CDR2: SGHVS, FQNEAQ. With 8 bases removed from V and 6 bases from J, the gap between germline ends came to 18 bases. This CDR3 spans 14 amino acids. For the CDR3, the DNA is TGTGCCAGCGAGAGAGGCGGCCCCCGGGATACGCAGTATTTT. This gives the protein CASERGGPRDTQYF.

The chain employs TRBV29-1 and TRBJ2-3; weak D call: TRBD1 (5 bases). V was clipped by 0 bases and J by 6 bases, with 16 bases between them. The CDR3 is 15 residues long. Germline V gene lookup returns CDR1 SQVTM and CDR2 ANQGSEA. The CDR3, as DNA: TGCAGCGTTGAAGATAAGGGGATAGGGTCCGATACGCAGTATTTT. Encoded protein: CSVEDKGIGSDTQYF.

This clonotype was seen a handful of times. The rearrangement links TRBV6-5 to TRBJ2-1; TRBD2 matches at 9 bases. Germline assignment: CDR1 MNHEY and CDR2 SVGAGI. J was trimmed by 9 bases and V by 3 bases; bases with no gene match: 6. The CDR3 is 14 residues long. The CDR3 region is CASSYMSGGSEQFF. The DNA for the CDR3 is TGTGCCAGCAGTTATATGAGCGGGGGGAGTGAGCAGTTCTTC.

CDR3: CASSSSSSARSYEQYF. The CDR3 region has the DNA TGTGCCAGCAGTTCCTCGAGTTCAGCGCGCTCCTACGAGCAGTACTTC. The genes are TRBV6-2 or TRBV6-3 and TRBJ2-7; D remains unclear. V was shortened by 4 bases and J by 0 bases, with 16 bases between the two germline ends. Germline values: CDR1 MNHEY, CDR2 SVGEGT. The CDR3 length is 16 residues.

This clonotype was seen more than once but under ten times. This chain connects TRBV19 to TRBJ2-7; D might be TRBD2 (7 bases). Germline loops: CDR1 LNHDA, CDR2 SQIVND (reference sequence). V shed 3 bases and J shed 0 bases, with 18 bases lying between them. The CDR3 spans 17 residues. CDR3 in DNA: TGTGCCAGTAGTATTACAGGCTCCGGGGGGCTCTCCTACGAGCAGTACTTC. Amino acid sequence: CASSITGSGGLSYEQYF.

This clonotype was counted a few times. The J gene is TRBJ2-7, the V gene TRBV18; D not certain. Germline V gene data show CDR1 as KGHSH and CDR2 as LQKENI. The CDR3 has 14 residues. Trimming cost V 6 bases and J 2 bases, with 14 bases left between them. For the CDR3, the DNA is TGTGCCAGCTCCTTCGCCGACGGAACCTACGAGCAGTACTTC. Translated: CASSFADGTYEQYF.

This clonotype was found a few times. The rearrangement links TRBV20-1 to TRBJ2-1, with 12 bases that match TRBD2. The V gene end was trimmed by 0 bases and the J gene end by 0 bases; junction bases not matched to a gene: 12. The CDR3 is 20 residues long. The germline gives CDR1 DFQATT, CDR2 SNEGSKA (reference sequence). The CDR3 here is CSARDWRRLAGDGSYNEQFF. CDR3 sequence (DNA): TGCAGTGCTAGAGATTGGAGGAGACTAGCGGGAGATGGCTCCTACAATGAGCAGTTCTTC.

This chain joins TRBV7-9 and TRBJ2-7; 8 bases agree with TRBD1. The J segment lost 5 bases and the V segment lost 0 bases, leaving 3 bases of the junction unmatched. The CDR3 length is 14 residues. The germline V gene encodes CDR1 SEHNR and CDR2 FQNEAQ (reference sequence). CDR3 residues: CASSLATGVDEQYF. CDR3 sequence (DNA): TGTGCCAGCAGCTTAGCGACAGGGGTTGACGAGCAGTACTTC.

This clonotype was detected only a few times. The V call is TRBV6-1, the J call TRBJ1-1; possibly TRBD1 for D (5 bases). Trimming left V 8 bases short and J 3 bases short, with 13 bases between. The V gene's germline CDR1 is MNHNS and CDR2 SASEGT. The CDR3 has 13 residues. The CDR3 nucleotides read TGTGCCAGCGGGGGGGGGAGGGACACTGAAGCTTTCTTT. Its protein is CASGGGRDTEAFF.

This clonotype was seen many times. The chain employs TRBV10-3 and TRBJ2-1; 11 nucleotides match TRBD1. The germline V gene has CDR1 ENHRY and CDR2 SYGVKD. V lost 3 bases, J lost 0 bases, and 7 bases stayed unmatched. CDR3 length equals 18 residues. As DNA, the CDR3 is TGTGCCATCAGTGATGGACAGGGGGCTTCGAGCTCCTACAATGAGCAGTTCTTC. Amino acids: CAISDGQGASSSYNEQFF.

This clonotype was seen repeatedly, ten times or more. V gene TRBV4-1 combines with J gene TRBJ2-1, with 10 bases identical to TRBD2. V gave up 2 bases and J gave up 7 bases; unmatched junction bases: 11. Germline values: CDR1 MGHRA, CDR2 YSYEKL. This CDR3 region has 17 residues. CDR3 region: CASSQPRTSGNRNEQFF. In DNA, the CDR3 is TGCGCCAGCAGCCAACCCCGGACTAGCGGAAATCGAAATGAGCAGTTCTTC.

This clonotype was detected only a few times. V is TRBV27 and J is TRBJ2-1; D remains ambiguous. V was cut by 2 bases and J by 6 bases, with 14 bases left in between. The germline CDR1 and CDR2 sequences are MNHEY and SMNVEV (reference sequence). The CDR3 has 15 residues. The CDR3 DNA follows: TGTGCCAGCAGTTTAGTTTCGATAAGGAGCAATGAGCAGTTCTTC. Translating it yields CASSLVSIRSNEQFF.